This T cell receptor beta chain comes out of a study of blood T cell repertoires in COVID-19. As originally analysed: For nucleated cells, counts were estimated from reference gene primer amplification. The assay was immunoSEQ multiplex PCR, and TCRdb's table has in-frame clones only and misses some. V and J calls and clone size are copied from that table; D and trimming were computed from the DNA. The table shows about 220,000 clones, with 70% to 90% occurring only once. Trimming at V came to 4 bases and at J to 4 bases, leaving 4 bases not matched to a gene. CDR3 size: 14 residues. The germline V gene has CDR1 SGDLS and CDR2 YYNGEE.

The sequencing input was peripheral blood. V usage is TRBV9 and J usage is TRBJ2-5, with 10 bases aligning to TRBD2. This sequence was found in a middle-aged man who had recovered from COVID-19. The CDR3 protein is CASSPRTSGETQYF. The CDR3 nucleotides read TGTGCCAGCAGCCCAAGGACTAGCGGAGAGACCCAGTACTTC.